Each of the 21 T cell receptor beta chains below was sequenced from the same sample in a study of shared clonotypes between healthy human individuals. Assay: immunoSEQ multiplex PCR; the TCRdb copy retains only in-frame clones and omits some. The top ten hold about 0.39% of the sample, which has a few million clones, more than 80% seen once. The specimen was naive CD4+ T cells from PBMCs. Subset described: CD45RA+ positively selected. The receptors derive from a man aged 18 to 30 in good health. Some clones in this sample may be carry-over from other donors' samples.

This clone was detected once. The gene calls are TRBV7-2 and TRBJ2-7, with 7 bases lining up with TRBD2. Trimming took 1 base from V and 2 from J; bases not matched to a gene: 8. This CDR3 spans 16 amino acids. Germline loops: CDR1 SGHTA, CDR2 FQGNSA. CDR3 in DNA: TGTGCCAGCAGCTTAGTTGTGGGAGGGGCCACCTACGAGCAGTACTTC. Translation gives CASSLVVGGATYEQYF.

This sequence joins TRBV6-5 and TRBJ1-1, with no clear D. Trimming pared 0 bases from V and 4 bases from J, leaving 15 bases between. CDR3 length equals 16 residues. Germline CDR1 is MNHEY and CDR2 is SVGAGI. The CDR3 is CASSYSYGKAVTEAFF. The CDR3 region has the DNA TGTGCCAGCAGTTACTCGTATGGTAAGGCCGTCACTGAAGCTTTCTTT.

CDR3 protein: CASSEQGASNTGELFF. The CDR3 region has the DNA TGTGCCAGCAGTGAACAGGGGGCTTCAAACACCGGGGAGCTGTTTTTT. V gene TRBV6-4 combines with J gene TRBJ2-2; 9 bases match TRBD1. Germline CDR1 reads MRHNA; CDR2 reads SNTAGT. This CDR3 has 16 amino acids. V gave up 3 bases and J gave up 2 bases; unmatched junction bases: 4.

This clone appeared a single time. As DNA, the CDR3 is TGCAGCGTTGAAGATCCCGGCAGGGGCTACACTGAAGCTTTCTTT. The encoded protein is CSVEDPGRGYTEAFF. This sequence joins TRBV29-1 and TRBJ1-1, with D perhaps TRBD1 (6 bases). CDR1 and CDR2 from the germline V gene are SQVTM and ANQGSEA. The ends were cut back, 0 bases at V and 3 bases at J, with 14 bases in the middle. CDR3 length equals 15 residues. Drawing the rest from reference TRBV29-1 and TRBJ1-1, the complete variable domain is SAVISQKPSRDICQRGTSLTIQCQVDSQVTMMFWYRQQPGQSLTLIATANQGSEATYESGFVIDKFPISRPNLTFSTLTVSNMSPEDSSIYLCSVEDPGRGYTEAFFGQGTRLTVV.

This chain joins TRBV2 and TRBJ2-7; possible D gene TRBD1, 6 bases. V was shortened by 6 bases and J by 6 bases, with 18 bases between the two germline ends. The CDR3 runs 14 residues. Germline-derived CDR1 and CDR2 are SNHLY and FYNNEI. Here the CDR3 DNA reads TGTGCCAGCAGCCGCGTACTCAGGGGTCCCGAGCAGTACTTC. It specifies CASSRVLRGPEQYF.

The DNA for the CDR3 is TGCGCCAGCAGTCACTCCATAAAGCTCCGGACAGCCTTGGCCGGGGAGCTGTTTTTT. This gives the protein CASSHSIKLRTALAGELFF. The chain combines TRBV23-1 with TRBJ2-2; D is possibly TRBD1 (6 bases). TRBV23-1 is an ORF for which the function is uncertain. The CDR3 covers 19 residues. V was pared by 3 bases and J by 6 bases, with 26 bases between.

The chain uses TRBV28 and TRBJ2-7, with TRBD1 matching over 9 bases. CDR3 length: 17 amino acids. In germline, CDR1 is MDHEN, CDR2 SYDVKM. After removal of 1 base from V and 5 bases from J, the junction contained 12 bases not matched to a gene. Here the CDR3 reads CASSLLFRTGVRDEQYF. CDR3 DNA: TGTGCCAGCAGTTTATTGTTTAGGACAGGGGTTAGGGACGAGCAGTACTTC. Full variable domain (remainder filled in from reference TRBV28 and TRBJ2-7): DVKVTQSSRYLVKRTGEKVFLECVQDMDHENMFWYRQDPGLGLRLIYFSYDVKMKEKGDIPEGYSVSREKKERFSLILESASTNQTSMYLCASSLLFRTGVRDEQYFGPGTRLTVT.

The chain recombines TRBV4-2 with TRBJ2-1, with TRBD1 as a possible D gene (5 bases). The CDR3 runs to 15 residues. V lost 3 bases and J lost 3, with 12 bases in between. Looked up from germline, CDR1 is LGHNA and CDR2 is YNFKEQ. Here the CDR3 DNA reads TGTGCCAGCAGCCACGAAGAGACAGACTACAATGAGCAGTTCTTC. Amino acids: CASSHEETDYNEQFF.

V usage is TRBV4-1 and J usage is TRBJ2-4, with TRBD1 matching over 7 bases. After removal of 4 bases from V and 1 base from J, the junction contained 7 bases not matched to a gene. Germline CDR1 and CDR2: MGHRA and YSYEKL. The CDR3 length is 16 residues. The CDR3 region is CASSLGGEGAKNIQYF. CDR3 DNA sequence: TGCGCCAGCAGCCTAGGGGGCGAGGGGGCCAAAAACATTCAGTACTTC.

This clone is a singleton in its sample. V is TRBV5-4 and J is TRBJ2-1, with D unclear. The V end was cut by 2 bases, the J end by 2 bases, with 11 bases between. The germline gives CDR1 SGHNT, CDR2 YYREEE (reference sequence). This CDR3 region has 15 residues. CDR3 protein: CASSLDPRTYNEQFF. CDR3 in DNA: TGTGCCAGCAGCTTAGACCCCAGAACCTACAATGAGCAGTTCTTC.

Worth noting for this clone: The sample holds other DNA sequences that translate to the same CDR3. V is TRBV7-8 and J is TRBJ1-3; no clear D. The CDR3 is made up of 15 amino acids. Germline V lookup: CDR1 SGHVS, CDR2 FQNEAQ. V lost 1 base and J lost 1, with 8 bases in between. The CDR3 DNA reads as TGTGCCAGCAGCTTAGTGTCGGGATCTGGAAACACCATATATTTT. Protein product: CASSLVSGSGNTIYF.

This clone was observed a handful of times. The rearrangement joins TRBV7-2 to TRBJ1-2, with 8 nucleotides matching TRBD1. The germline V gene has CDR1 SGHTA and CDR2 FQGNSA. J lost 4 bases, V lost 4 bases, and 8 bases had no gene match. There are 15 residues in the CDR3. For the CDR3, the DNA is TGTGCCAGCAGCTCACAGGGACAGGCCCTCTATGGCTACACCTTC. Translation: CASSSQGQALYGYTF. Full variable domain (rest looked up from reference TRBV7-2 and TRBJ1-2): GAGVSQSPSNKVTEKGKDVELRCDPISGHTALYWYRQSLGQGLEFLIYFQGNSAPDKSGLPSDRFSAERTGGSVSTLTIQRTQQEDSAVYLCASSSQGQALYGYTFGSGTRLTVV.

V gene TRBV5-1 combines with J gene TRBJ2-2; 9 bases line up with TRBD2. Germline CDR1 and CDR2: SGHRS and YFSETQ. The CDR3 sequence is 16 residues long. V shed 4 bases and J 0 bases; nucleotides not matched to a gene: 4. The CDR3 spells CASSILAGANTGELFF. CDR3 coding DNA: TGCGCCAGCAGCATCTTAGCGGGGGCGAACACCGGGGAGCTGTTTTTT.

In the case of this clone: In the same sample, other DNA sequences code for this CDR3. The CDR3 bases are TGCGCCAGCAGCTTACTAGCGGGAGGCTCCTACAATGAGCAGTTCTTC. Amino acids: CASSLLAGGSYNEQFF. V is TRBV5-1 and J is TRBJ2-1; 12 bases fit TRBD2. The CDR3 spans 16 residues. J was trimmed by 0 bases and V by 2 bases; bases with no gene match: 0. Germline V gene lookup returns CDR1 SGHRS and CDR2 YFSETQ.

The CDR3 region has the DNA TGTGCCAGCAGCGTAGGAGCTCCCGGTAGTGAAAAACTGTTTTTT. Translating it yields CASSVGAPGSEKLFF. The J gene is TRBJ1-4, the V gene TRBV9; D is unresolved. CDR3 size: 15 residues. Germline V gives CDR1 SGDLS, CDR2 YYNGEE. V lost 0 bases and J 7 bases, leaving 13 bases between the germline ends.

The V call is TRBV21-1, the J call TRBJ2-5. TRBV21-1 is a listed pseudogene. This CDR3 spans 15 amino acids. DNA of the CDR3: TGTGCCAGCAGGAAAAGTGTGGGGGATCGGGAGACCCAGTACTTC. Translating gives CASRKSVGDRETQYF.

The V call is TRBV2, the J call TRBJ2-1; D unclear. Deletions cut 5 bases from V and 0 bases from J, with 11 bases between. From germline, CDR1 is SNHLY and CDR2 FYNNEI. The CDR3 is made up of 15 amino acids. CDR3 coding DNA: TGTGCCAGCAGTACTCTATGGAGCTCCTACAATGAGCAGTTCTTC. Translated, it gives CASSTLWSSYNEQFF.

This chain's CDR3 is CASSDQMTGDGSPLHF. CDR3 DNA: TGTGCCAGCAGCGATCAGATGACAGGGGATGGCTCACCCCTCCACTTT. The chain employs TRBV7-2 and TRBJ1-6; 8 bases map to TRBD1. CDR3 length: 16 residues. After removal of 5 bases from V and 10 bases from J, the junction contained 13 bases not matched to a gene. Germline CDR1 reads SGHTA; CDR2 reads FQGNSA.

This chain links TRBV14 with TRBJ2-5, with 9 bases lining up with TRBD1. This CDR3 is 15 amino acids long. J gave up 5 bases and V 2 bases, and 6 bases lay outside the gene matches. Germline lookup yields CDR1 SGHDN and CDR2 FVKESK. CDR3 coding DNA: TGTGCCAGCAGCCAACGACAGGGGGGTAAGGAGACCCAGTACTTC. It yields the protein CASSQRQGGKETQYF.

V and J are TRBV25-1 and TRBJ2-1; D is perhaps TRBD2 (6 bases). The CDR3 is 15 amino acids. Trimming left V 4 bases short and J 7 bases short, with 17 bases between. Germline V gene sequence: CDR1 MGHDK, CDR2 SYGVNS. The CDR3 sequence is CASSVPRGLSNEQFF. The CDR3 DNA reads TGTGCCAGCAGTGTCCCCCGGGGACTCTCGAATGAGCAGTTCTTC.

The rearrangement links TRBV5-1 to TRBJ2-7; 8 nucleotides line up with TRBD2. The ends lost 2 bases at V and 0 bases at J; junction bases unmatched: 10. Germline assignment: CDR1 SGHRS and CDR2 YFSETQ. This CDR3 has 17 amino acids. CDR3 nucleotides: TGCGCCAGCAGCTTTAGTCTAGCGGGTCTGAGCTCCTACGAGCAGTACTTC. It codes for CASSFSLAGLSSYEQYF.